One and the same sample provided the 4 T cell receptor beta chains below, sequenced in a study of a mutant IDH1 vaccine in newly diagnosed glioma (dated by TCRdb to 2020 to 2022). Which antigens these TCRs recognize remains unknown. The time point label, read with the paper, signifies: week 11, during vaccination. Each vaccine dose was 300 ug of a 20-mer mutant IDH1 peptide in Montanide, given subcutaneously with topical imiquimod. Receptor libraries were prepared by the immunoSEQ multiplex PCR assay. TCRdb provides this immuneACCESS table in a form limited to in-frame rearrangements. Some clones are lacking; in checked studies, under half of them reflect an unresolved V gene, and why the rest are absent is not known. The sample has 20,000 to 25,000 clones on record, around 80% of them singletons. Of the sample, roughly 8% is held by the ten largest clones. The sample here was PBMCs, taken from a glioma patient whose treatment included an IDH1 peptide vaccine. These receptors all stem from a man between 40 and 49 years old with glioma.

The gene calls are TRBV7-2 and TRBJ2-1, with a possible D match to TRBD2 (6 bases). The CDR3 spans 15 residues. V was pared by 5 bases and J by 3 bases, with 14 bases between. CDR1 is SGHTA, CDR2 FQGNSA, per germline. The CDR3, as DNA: TGTGCCAGCAGCCCACGGGGCGGGGACTACAATGAGCAGTTCTTC. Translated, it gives CASSPRGGDYNEQFF.

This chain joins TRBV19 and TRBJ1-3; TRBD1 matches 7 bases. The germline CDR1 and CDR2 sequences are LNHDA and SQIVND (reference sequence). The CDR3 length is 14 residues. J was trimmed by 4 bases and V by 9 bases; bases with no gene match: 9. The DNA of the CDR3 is TGTGCCAGCACTCGAGGGGGCTCGGGAAACACCATATATTTT. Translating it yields CASTRGGSGNTIYF.

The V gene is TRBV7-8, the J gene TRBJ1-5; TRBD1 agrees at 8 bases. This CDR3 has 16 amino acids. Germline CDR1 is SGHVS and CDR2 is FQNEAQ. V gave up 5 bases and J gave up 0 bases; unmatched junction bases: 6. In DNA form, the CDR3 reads TGTGCCAGCAGCGGCGACAGGGGCTATAGCAATCAGCCCCAGCATTTT. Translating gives CASSGDRGYSNQPQHF.

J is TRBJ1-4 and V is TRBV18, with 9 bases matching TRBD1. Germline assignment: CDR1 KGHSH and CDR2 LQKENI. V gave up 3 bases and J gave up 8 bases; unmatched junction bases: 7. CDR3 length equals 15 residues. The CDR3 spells CASSPVTGGREKLFF. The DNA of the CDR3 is TGTGCCAGCTCACCCGTTACAGGGGGCCGGGAAAAACTGTTTTTT.